This T cell receptor (beta chain) was recorded in a study of CD8+CD57+ T cells in acquired aplastic anemia. Study-wide context: The average for DNA from sorted CD4+ and CD8+ cells was 3 to 3.5 ug.

The TCR beta profiling, which covered VDJ combination and CDR3 sequence, was carried out using genomic DNA as the template. TCRdb called the reads again in MiXCR, with one record for every CDR3 protein. The table lists 160,000 or so distinct CDR3 sequences, 48% of them singletons. V dropped 5 bases and J dropped 9 bases, with 11 bases sitting between them. The CDR3 covers 13 residues. Germline assignment: CDR1 SGHTA and CDR2 FQGNSA. This clonotype was detected a few times. By flow cytometry, patients selected for sequencing had shown an expansion of CD8+CD57+ cells. Severe acquired aplastic anemia was the diagnosis recorded for all patients. Receipt of therapy had not occurred in any patient by the time of blood sampling.

Material for sequencing was sorted CD4+, CD8+, or CD8+CD57+ T cells (not recorded which) from PBMCs. This TCR came from a human donor with aplastic anemia. The chain uses TRBV7-2 and TRBJ1-6, with no clear D. CDR3: CASSASEGSPLHF. The CDR3 DNA reads as TGTGCCAGCAGCGCATCGGAGGGTTCACCCCTCCACTTT.